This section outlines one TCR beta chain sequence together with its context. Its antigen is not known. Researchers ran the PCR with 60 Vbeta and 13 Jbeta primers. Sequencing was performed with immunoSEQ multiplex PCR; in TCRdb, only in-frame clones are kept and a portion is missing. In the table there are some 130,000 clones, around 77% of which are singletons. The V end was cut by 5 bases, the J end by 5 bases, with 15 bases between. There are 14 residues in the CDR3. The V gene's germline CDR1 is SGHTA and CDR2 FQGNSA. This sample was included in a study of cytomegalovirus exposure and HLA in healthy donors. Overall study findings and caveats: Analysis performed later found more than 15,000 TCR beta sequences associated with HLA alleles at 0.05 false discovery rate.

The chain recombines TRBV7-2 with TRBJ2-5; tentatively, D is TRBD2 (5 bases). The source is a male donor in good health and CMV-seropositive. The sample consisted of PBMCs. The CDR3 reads CASSRGFLGETQYF. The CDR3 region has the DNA TGTGCCAGCAGCCGCGGGTTCCTCGGGGAGACCCAGTACTTC.